The present T cell receptor (beta chain) was sequenced within a study of liver allograft versus peripheral blood T cells. Study-level information: T cell receptor repertoires in transplanted livers were compared with those in recipients' peripheral blood.

MiXCR, run by TCRdb on the reads, gives a single entry per CDR3 protein. The repertoire holds some 1,300 distinct CDR3 sequences, with under 20% as singletons. About this clonotype itself: The antigen is undetermined.

Broader study findings: Intragraft T cell receptor repertoires of liver allografts were reported to differ from peripheral blood repertoires.

The sequence derives from a human patient who had a liver transplant. Certain T cells may be donor cells from the graft.

DNA of the CDR3: TGTGCCAGCAGCCAAGATCTGGGAGGGAGGGAGCAGTACTTC. This translates into CASSQDLGGREQYF. This chain connects TRBV4-2 to TRBJ2-7, with 7 bases aligning to TRBD2. The CDR3 totals 14 residues. Germline V CDR1 and CDR2: LGHNA, YNFKEQ. The trim removed 0 bases at V and 7 bases at J, leaving 6 bases unmatched.